The source of this T cell receptor (beta chain) is a study of shared clonotypes between healthy human individuals. Across the study: Contributing individuals were a couple of females and three males aged 18 to 49.

There were only Caucasian adults among the donors, and all lived in Nashville, Tennessee. Study-level points and caveats: Among a few donors, about 4.6% of naive CD4 clonotypes were found in common. Non-shared clonotypes displayed generation probabilities falling below those of clonotypes present in all four donors.

The protocol was immunoSEQ multiplex PCR, while the TCRdb copy is restricted to in-frame clones and leaves out a portion. Of about 1.5 million clones in the sample, 95% to 99% are singletons; the top ten hold about 0.4%. Germline V gene sequence: CDR1 SGHTS, CDR2 YDEGEE. There are 17 residues in the CDR3. After removal of 1 base from V and 5 bases from J, the junction contained 11 bases not matched to a gene. This clone was seen a single time. Its specificity is unknown. The origin of this receptor is a man aged 25-45 years in good health. Specimen: naive CD4+ T cells sorted from blood. Stated subset: CD45RA+ positively selected. This chain connects TRBV5-8 to TRBJ2-7; 11 bases match TRBD2. The CDR3 DNA sequence: TGTGCCAGCAGCTTGACTTTCTTAGCGGGAGGGCCGGACGAGCAGTACTTC. Translated: CASSLTFLAGGPDEQYF.